Given below is one T cell receptor beta chain in context. The antigen remains unidentified. The data belong to a study of response to subunit inactivated influenza vaccine. Points from the study as a whole: The authors suggested that few new T cells are recruited per seasonal influenza vaccination.

MiXCR, run by TCRdb on the RT-PCR reads, gives a single entry per CDR3 protein. The repertoire includes around 580,000 distinct CDR3 sequences, approximately 14% of them detected once, and 11% sits in the top ten. The ends were cut back, 2 bases at V and 3 bases at J, with 8 bases in the middle. The germline V gene encodes CDR1 DFQATT and CDR2 SNEGSKA (reference sequence). This CDR3 is built from 13 residues. This TCR derives from a man aged 50-59 years who received an inactivated influenza vaccine. This chain joins TRBV20-1 and TRBJ2-1; maybe TRBD1 (5 bases). The material sequenced was PBMCs from blood, taken roughly 13 days after vaccination. DNA for the CDR3: TGCAGTGCTAGACTCGACAGCTACAATGAGCAGTTCTTC. Its translation: CSARLDSYNEQFF.